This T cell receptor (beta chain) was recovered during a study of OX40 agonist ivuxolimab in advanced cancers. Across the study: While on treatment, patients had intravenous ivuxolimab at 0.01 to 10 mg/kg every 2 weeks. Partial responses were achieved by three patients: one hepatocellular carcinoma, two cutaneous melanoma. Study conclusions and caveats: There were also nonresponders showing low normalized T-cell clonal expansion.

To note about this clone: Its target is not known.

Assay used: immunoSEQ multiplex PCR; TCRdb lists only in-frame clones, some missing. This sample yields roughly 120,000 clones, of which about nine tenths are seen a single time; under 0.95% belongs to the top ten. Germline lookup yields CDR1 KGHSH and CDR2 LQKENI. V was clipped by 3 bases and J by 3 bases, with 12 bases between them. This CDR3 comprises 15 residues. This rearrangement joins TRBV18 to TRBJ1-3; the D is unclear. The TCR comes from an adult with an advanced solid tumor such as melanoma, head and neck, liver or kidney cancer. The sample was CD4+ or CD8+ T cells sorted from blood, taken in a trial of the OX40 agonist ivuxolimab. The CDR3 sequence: CASSPEGSGGNTIYF. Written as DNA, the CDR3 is TGTGCCAGCTCACCTGAAGGAAGTGGTGGAAACACCATATATTTT.